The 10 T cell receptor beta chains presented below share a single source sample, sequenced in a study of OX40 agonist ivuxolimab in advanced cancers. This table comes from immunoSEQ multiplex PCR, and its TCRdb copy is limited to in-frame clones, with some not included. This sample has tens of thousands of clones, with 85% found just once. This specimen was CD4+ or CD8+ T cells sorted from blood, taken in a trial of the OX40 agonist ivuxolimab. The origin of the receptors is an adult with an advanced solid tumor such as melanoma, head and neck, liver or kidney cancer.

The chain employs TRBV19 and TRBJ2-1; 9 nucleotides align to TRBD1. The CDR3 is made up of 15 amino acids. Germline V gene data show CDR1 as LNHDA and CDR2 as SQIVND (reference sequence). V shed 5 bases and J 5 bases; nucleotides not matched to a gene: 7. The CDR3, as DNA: TGTGCCAGTAGTCTCGACAGGGGGGCCAACAATGAGCAGTTCTTC. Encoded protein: CASSLDRGANNEQFF.

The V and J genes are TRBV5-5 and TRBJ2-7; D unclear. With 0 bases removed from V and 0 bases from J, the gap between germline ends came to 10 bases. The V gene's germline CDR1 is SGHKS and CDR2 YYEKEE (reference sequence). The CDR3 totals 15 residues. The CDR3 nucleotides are TGTGCCAGCAGCTTGGGTCAGTTCAGCTCCTACGAGCAGTACGTC. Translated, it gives CASSLGQFSSYEQYV.

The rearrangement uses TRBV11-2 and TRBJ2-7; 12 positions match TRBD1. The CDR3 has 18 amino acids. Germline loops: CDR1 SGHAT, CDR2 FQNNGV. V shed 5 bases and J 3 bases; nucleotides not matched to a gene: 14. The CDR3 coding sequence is TGTGCCAGCAGCCCCACGGGGTCCGGGACAGGGGGCGTCTACGAGCAGTACGTC. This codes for CASSPTGSGTGGVYEQYV.

CDR3 nucleotides: TGTGCCAGTTCGTCACTAGGAGGGAGCACAGATACGCAGTATTTT. Translation gives CASSSLGGSTDTQYF. The rearrangement uses TRBV19 and TRBJ2-3, with a tentative D call TRBD2 (6 bases). CDR3 size: 15 residues. Germline V gene data show CDR1 as LNHDA and CDR2 as SQIVND (reference sequence). V dropped 8 bases and J dropped 0 bases, with 15 bases sitting between them.

DNA for the CDR3: TGTGCCAGCAGCCAAGATTGGCCTAGCGGGAGGGGTGAGCAGTTCTTC. Translating gives CASSQDWPSGRGEQFF. The rearrangement joins TRBV4-2 to TRBJ2-1; TRBD2 aligns across 12 bases. V trimming: 0 bases; J trimming: 9 bases; junction bases outside the gene matches: 6. Germline values: CDR1 LGHNA, CDR2 YNFKEQ. The CDR3 contains 16 residues.

This chain's CDR3 is CASSARGWVEETQYF. The DNA for the CDR3 is TGTGCCAGCAGCGCGAGGGGGTGGGTGGAGGAGACCCAGTACTTC. The chain is built from TRBV28 and TRBJ2-5; D is possibly TRBD1 (6 bases). The CDR3 length is 15 residues. The V gene lost 6 bases and the J gene lost 5 bases, with 19 bases spanning the gap. From germline, CDR1 is MDHEN and CDR2 SYDVKM.

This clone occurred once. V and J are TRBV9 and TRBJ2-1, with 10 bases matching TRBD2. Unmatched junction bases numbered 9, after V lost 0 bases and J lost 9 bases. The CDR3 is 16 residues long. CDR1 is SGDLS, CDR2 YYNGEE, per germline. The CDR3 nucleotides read TGTGCCAGCAGCGTAGAGCCCCTAGCGGGAGCTGGTGAGCAGTTCTTC. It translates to CASSVEPLAGAGEQFF.

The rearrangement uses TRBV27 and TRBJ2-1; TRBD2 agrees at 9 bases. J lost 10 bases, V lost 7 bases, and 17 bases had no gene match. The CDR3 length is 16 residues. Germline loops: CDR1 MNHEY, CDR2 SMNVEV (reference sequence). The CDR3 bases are TGTGCCAGCAAAGGTCGTACTAGCGGGTCAGTGGGAGAGCAGTTCTTC. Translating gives CASKGRTSGSVGEQFF.

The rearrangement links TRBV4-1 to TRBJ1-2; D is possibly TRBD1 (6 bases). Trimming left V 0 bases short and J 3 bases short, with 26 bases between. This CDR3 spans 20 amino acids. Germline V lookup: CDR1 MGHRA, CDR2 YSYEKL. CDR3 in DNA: TGCGCCAGCAGCCAAGATGAGTATCAGGCAGGGGAAGGTATTCACTATGGCTACACCTTC. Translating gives CASSQDEYQAGEGIHYGYTF.

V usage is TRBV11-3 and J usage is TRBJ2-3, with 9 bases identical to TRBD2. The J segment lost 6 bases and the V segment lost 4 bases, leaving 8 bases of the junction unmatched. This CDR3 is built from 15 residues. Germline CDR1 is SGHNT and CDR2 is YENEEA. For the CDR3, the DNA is TGTGCCAGCAGCTCCACGGGACTAGCTACGGATACGCAGTATTTT. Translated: CASSSTGLATDTQYF.